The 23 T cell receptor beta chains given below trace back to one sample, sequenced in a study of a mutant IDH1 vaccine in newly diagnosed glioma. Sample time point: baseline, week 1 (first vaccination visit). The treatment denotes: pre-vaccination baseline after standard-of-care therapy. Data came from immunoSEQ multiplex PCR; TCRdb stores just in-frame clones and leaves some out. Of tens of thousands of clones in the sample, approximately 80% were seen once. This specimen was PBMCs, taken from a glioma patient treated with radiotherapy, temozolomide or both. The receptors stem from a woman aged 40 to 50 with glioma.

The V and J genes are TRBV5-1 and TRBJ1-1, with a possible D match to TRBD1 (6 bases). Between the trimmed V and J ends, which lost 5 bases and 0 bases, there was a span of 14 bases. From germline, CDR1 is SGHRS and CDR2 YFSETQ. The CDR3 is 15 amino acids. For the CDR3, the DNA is TGCGCCAGCAGGAGGACAGCGTCCATGAACACTGAAGCTTTCTTT. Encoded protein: CASRRTASMNTEAFF. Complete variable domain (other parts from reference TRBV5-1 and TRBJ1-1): KAGVTQTPRYLIKTRGQQVTLSCSPISGHRSVSWYQQTPGQGLQFLFEYFSETQRNKGNFPGRFSGRQFSNSRSEMNVSTLELGDSALYLCASRRTASMNTEAFFGQGTRLTVV.

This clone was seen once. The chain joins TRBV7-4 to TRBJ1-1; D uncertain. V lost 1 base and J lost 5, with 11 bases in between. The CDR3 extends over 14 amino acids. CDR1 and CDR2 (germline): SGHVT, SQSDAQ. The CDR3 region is CASSLDAGGTEAFF. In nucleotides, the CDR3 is TGTGCCAGCAGCTTAGATGCGGGCGGAACTGAAGCTTTCTTT. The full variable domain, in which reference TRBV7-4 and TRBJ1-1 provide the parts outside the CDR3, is GAGVSQSPRYKVAKRGRDVALRCDSISGHVTLYWYRQTLGQGSEVLTYSQSDAQRDKSGRPSGRFSAERPERSVSTLKIQRTEQGDSAVYLCASSLDAGGTEAFFGQGTRLTVV.

This chain's CDR3 is CASSVGWDQPQHF. The CDR3 nucleotides are TGTGCCAGCAGTGTAGGGTGGGATCAGCCCCAGCATTTT. This chain connects TRBV6-1 to TRBJ1-5; D uncertain. The V gene's germline CDR1 is MNHNS and CDR2 SASEGT. Trimming pared 4 bases from V and 5 bases from J, leaving 9 bases between. CDR3 length: 13 amino acids.

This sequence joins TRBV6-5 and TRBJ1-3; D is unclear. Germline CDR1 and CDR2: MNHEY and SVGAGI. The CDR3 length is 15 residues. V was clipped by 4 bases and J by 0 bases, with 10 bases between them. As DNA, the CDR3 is TGTGCCAGCAGTTCCCGGGCTCGCTCTGGAAACACCATATATTTT. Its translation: CASSSRARSGNTIYF.

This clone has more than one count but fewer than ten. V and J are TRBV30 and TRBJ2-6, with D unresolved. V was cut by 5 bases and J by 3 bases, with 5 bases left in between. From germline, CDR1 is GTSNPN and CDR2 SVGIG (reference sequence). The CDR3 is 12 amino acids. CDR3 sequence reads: CAWLVGANVLTF. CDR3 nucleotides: TGTGCCTGGTTGGTTGGGGCCAACGTCCTGACTTTC.

CDR3 nucleotide sequence: TGTGCCAGTAGTATGGACCTAGAAGAGACCCAGTACTTC. Its protein is CASSMDLEETQYF. The chain recombines TRBV19 with TRBJ2-5; unclear D gene. Germline V gives CDR1 LNHDA, CDR2 SQIVND (reference sequence). V was shortened by 3 bases and J by 3 bases, with 8 bases between the two germline ends. The CDR3 spans 13 residues.

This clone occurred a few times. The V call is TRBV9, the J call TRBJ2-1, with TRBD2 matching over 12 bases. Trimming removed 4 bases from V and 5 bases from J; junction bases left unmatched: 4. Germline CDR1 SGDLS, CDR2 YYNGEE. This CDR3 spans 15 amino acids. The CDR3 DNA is TGTGCCAGCAGCCCTCGGACTAGCGGGGACAATGAGCAGTTCTTC. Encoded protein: CASSPRTSGDNEQFF.

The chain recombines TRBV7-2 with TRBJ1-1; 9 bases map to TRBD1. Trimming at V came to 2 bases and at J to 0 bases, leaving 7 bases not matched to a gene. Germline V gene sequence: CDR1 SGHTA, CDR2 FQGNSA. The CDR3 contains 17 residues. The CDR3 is CASSLSGTGIMNTEAFF. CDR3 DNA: TGTGCCAGCAGCTTATCTGGGACAGGGATAATGAACACTGAAGCTTTCTTT. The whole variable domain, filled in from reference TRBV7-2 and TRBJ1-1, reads GAGVSQSPSNKVTEKGKDVELRCDPISGHTALYWYRQSLGQGLEFLIYFQGNSAPDKSGLPSDRFSAERTGGSVSTLTIQRTQQEDSAVYLCASSLSGTGIMNTEAFFGQGTRLTVV.

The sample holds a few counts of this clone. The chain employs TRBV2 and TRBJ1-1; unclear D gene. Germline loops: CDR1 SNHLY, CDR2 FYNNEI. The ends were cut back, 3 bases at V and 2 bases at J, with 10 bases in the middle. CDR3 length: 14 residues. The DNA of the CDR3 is TGTGCCAGCAGTGAGTCCGACGGAAACACTGAAGCTTTCTTT. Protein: CASSESDGNTEAFF.

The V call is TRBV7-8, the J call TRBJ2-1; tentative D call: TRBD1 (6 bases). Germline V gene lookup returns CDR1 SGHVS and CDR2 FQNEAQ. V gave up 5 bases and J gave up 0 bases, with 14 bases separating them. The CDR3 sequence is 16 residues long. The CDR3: CASSKEQGLSYNEQFF. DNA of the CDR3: TGTGCCAGCAGCAAGGAACAGGGCCTCTCCTACAATGAGCAGTTCTTC.

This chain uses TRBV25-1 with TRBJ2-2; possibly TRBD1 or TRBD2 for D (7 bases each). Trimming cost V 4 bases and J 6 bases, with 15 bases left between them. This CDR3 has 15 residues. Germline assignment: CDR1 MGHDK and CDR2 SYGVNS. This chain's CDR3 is CASSVRGGAAGELFF. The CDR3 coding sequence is TGTGCCAGCAGTGTCAGGGGGGGGGCGGCCGGGGAGCTGTTTTTT.

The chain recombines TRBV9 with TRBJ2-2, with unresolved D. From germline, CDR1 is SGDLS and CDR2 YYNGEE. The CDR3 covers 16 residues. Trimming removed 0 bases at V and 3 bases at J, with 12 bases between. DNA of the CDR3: TGTGCCAGCAGCGTAGAGGGCGGATCGGACACCGGGGAGCTGTTTTTT. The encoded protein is CASSVEGGSDTGELFF.

The CDR3 DNA follows: TGTGCCAGCAGCCCAGGGGACAGGGGGAGCTACGAGCAGTACTTC. Its protein is CASSPGDRGSYEQYF. This rearrangement joins TRBV9 to TRBJ2-7, with TRBD1 matching over 11 bases. Germline lookup yields CDR1 SGDLS and CDR2 YYNGEE. V shed 4 bases and J 3 bases; nucleotides not matched to a gene: 6. The CDR3 is made up of 15 amino acids.

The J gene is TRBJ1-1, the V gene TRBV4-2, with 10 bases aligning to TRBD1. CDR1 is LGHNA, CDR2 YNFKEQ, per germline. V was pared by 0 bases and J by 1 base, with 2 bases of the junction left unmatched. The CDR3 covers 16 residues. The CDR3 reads CASSQDWDRGNTEAFF. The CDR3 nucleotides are TGTGCCAGCAGCCAAGATTGGGACAGGGGGAACACTGAAGCTTTCTTT.

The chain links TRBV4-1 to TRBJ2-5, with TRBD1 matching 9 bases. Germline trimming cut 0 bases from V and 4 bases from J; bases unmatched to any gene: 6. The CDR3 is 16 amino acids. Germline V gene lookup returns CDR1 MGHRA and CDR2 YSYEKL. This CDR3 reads CASSQEGTGSGETQYF. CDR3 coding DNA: TGCGCCAGCAGCCAAGAAGGGACAGGGTCTGGAGAGACCCAGTACTTC.

In nucleotides, the CDR3 is TGTGCCAGGGGGGGGACAGGGAGCGGGGGTTCACCCCTCCACTTT. It codes for CARGGTGSGGSPLHF. The chain combines TRBV2 with TRBJ1-6; 9 bases agree with TRBD1. The germline V gene has CDR1 SNHLY and CDR2 FYNNEI. The CDR3 is 15 residues long. Trimming removed 9 bases from V and 9 bases from J; junction bases left unmatched: 12.

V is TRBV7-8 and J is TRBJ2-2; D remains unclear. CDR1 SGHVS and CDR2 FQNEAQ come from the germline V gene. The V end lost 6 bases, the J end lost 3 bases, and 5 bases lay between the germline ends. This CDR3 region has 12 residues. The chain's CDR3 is CASSSHTGELFF. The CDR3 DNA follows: TGTGCCAGCAGTTCCCACACCGGGGAGCTGTTTTTT.

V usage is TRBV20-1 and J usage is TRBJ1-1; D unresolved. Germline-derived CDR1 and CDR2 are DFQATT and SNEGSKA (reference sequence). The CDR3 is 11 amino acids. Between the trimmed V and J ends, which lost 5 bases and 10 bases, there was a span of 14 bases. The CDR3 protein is CSARLRETAFF. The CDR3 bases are TGCAGTGCTCGTCTCCGGGAGACAGCTTTCTTT.

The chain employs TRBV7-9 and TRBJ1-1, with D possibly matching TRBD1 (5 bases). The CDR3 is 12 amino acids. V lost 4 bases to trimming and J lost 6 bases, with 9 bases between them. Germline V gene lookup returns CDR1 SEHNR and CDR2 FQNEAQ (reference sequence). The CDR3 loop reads CASSSQGAEAFF. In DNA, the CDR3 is TGTGCCAGCAGCTCCCAGGGAGCTGAAGCTTTCTTT. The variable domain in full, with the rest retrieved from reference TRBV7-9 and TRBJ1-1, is DTGVSQNPRHKITKRGQNVTFRCDPISEHNRLYWYRQTLGQGPEFLTYFQNEAQLEKSRLLSDRFSAERPKGSFSTLEIQRTEQGDSAMYLCASSSQGAEAFFGQGTRLTVV.

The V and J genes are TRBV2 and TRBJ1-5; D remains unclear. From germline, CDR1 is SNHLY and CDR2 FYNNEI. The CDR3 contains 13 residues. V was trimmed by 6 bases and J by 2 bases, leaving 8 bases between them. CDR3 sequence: CASRRSGNQPQHF. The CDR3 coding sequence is TGTGCCAGCAGACGTTCTGGCAATCAGCCCCAGCATTTT.

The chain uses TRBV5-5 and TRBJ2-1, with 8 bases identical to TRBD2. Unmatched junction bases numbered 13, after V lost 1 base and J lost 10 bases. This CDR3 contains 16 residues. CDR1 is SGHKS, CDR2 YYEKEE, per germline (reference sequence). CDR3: CASSLSPSGPVREQFF. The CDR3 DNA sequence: TGTGCCAGCAGCTTGAGTCCTAGCGGGCCGGTGAGGGAGCAGTTCTTC. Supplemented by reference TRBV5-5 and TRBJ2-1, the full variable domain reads DAGVTQSPTHLIKTRGQQVTLRCSPISGHKSVSWYQQVLGQGPQFIFQYYEKEERGRGNFPDRFSARQFPNYSSELNVNALLLGDSALYLCASSLSPSGPVREQFFGPGTRLTVL.

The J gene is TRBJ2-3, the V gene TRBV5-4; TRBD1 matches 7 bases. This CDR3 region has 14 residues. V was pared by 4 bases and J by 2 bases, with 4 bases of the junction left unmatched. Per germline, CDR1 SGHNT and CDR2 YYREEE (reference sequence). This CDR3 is CASSPTGHTDTQYF. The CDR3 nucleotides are TGTGCCAGCAGCCCGACAGGGCACACAGATACGCAGTATTTT.

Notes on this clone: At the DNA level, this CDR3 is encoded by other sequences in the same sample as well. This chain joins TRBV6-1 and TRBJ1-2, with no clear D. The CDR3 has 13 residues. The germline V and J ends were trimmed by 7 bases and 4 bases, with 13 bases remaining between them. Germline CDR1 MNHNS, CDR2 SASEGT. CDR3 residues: CASIPTGTYGYTF. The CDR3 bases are TGTGCCAGCATACCGACCGGCACCTATGGCTACACCTTC.